The rows below give T cell receptor beta chains drawn from one sample of a study of T cell changes during pregnancy in multiple sclerosis. The data were produced by immunoSEQ multiplex PCR, yet TCRdb's version contains in-frame clones alone and is incomplete. The sample includes about 73,000 clones, 90% of them seen just once. This material consisted of peripheral blood, taken after pregnancy. These receptor sequences come from a female donor in good health, enrolled as a control in a pregnancy study. CDR3s include the opening cysteine and the closing phenylalanine or tryptophan. Fields, in order: D gene, V gene, clone size, J gene, CDR3 DNA, CDR3 protein. D genes are given only for firm matches. Clone size, where shown, is once, few, many, or a class for clones that have expanded.

NA	TRBV4-2	NA	TRBJ1-2	TGTGCCAGCAGCCAATCCCGGTTGGAGCCACGGGGCTACACCTTC	CASSQSRLEPRGYTF
NA	TRBV10-3	NA	TRBJ2-1	TGTGCCATCAGTGAGCGAGGAGGGGGGGGCCGGGGTGAGCAGTTCTTC	CAISERGGGGRGEQFF
TRBD1	TRBV10-3	NA	TRBJ1-1	TGTGCCATCAGTGAAGGGACAGCTGAAGCTTTCTTT	CAISEGTAEAFF
NA	TRBV4-2	NA	TRBJ2-1	TGTGCCAGCAGCCAAGATGAGAGTCTAAGCTCCTACAATGAGCAGTTCTTC	CASSQDESLSSYNEQFF
TRBD1	TRBV27	NA	TRBJ1-2	TGTGCCAGCAGTTTATCCCAGACAGGGACGAAGTATGGCTACACCTTC	CASSLSQTGTKYGYTF
NA	TRBV18	few	TRBJ1-1	TGTGCCAGCTCACCAAAAGAGGGATGGGACACTGAAGCTTTCTTT	CASSPKEGWDTEAFF
NA	TRBV6-1	NA	TRBJ1-1	TGTGCCAGCAGTGGGGCCACAGGACGTAGAGCTTTCTTT	CASSGATGRRAFF
NA	TRBV10-3	NA	TRBJ2-2	TGTGCCATCAGACAGGGAGAAAGTTCCGGGGAGCTGTTTTTT	CAIRQGESSGELFF
NA	TRBV21-1	NA	TRBJ1-1	TGTGCCAGCACGCCAACCCAGGGACCTACCGGGAGCCCTTACACTGAAGCTTTCTTT	CASTPTQGPTGSPYTEAFF
NA	TRBV18	NA	TRBJ2-2	TGTGCCAGCTCACCGAAGAGGGCCGGGGAGCTGTTTTTT	CASSPKRAGELFF
TRBD2	TRBV7-2	NA	TRBJ2-3	TGTGCCAGCAGCTCCCTCTCTAGCGGGGGCACAGATACGCAGTATTTT	CASSSLSSGGTDTQYF
NA	TRBV2	NA	TRBJ1-2	TGTGCCAGTCCTAGGGGGGAGGGAGGCTACACCTTC	CASPRGEGGYTF
TRBD1	TRBV10-3	NA	TRBJ1-6	TGTGCCACCGACCGGACAGGGACAGGGGATTCACCCCTCCACTTT	CATDRTGTGDSPLHF
NA	TRBV7-2	NA	TRBJ1-6	TGTGCCAGCAGCTCCCTAGGGAGGGACCTCCACTTT	CASSSLGRDLHF
TRBD2	TRBV5-1	NA	TRBJ2-1	TGCGCCAGCAGCTCCTGGACTAGCGGGAGAGTTCATGAGCAGTTCTTC	CASSSWTSGRVHEQFF
NA	TRBV7-2	NA	TRBJ1-2	TGTGCCAGCAGCCTCGGGAGAGCGGATGGCTACACCTTC	CASSLGRADGYTF